This record covers a single TCR beta chain. The antigen it recognizes is unknown. No base quality values were provided; no much bigger clone lies one nucleotide off. Germline trimming: 3 bases from V, 5 bases from J; junction bases outside gene matches: 7. Spanning cysteine to phenylalanine, the CDR3 consists of 15 amino acids. Only CDR3 DNA remains: 45 bases, in frame from the first base. For CDR1 and CDR2, the germline V gene lists SGHVS and FQNEAQ. The sample comes from a study of control samples from healthy donors and cancer patients (dated by TCRdb to between 2020 and 2021). The protocol used for the library was the immunoSEQ multiplex PCR assay. TCRdb obtained this table from immuneACCESS and retained in-frame rearrangements with V and J assigned. These tables miss some clones; where compared with another copy, unresolved V genes account for less than half of the shortfall, and the remainder is unexplained. Within this sample are around 12,000 clones, with around 94% of them counted one time only. The ten largest clonotypes hold around 14% of the sample.

Here the chain combines TRBV7-8 and TRBJ2-4, with 7 middle bases fitting TRBD1. The sample consisted of PBMCs. The origin of this receptor is an elderly man with lung cancer. The DNA is as follows: TGTGCCAGCAGCTTGAGGGGACAGCCCCAAAACATTCAGTACTTC. This gives the protein CASSLRGQPQNIQYF.